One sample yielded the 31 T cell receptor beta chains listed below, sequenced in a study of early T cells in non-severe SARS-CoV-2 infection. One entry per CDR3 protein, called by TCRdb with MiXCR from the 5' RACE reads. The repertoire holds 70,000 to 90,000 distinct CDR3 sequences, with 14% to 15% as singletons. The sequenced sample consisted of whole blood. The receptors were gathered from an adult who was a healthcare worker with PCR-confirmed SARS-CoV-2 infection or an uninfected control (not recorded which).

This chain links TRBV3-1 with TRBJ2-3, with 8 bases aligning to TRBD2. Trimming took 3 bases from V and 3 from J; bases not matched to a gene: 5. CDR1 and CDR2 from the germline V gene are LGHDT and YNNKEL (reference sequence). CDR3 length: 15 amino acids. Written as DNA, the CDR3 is TGTGCCAGCAGCCATGTAGCGGGAATAACAGATACGCAGTATTTT. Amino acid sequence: CASSHVAGITDTQYF.

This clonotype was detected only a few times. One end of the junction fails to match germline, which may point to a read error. CDR3 in DNA: TGTGCCAGTAGCATAGCGGGAGGACCTCACTACAATGAGCAGTTCTTC. This translates into CASSIAGGPHYNEQFF. The rearrangement uses TRBV19 and TRBJ2-1; TRBD2 matches at 10 bases. CDR3 length: 16 amino acids. The germline CDR1 and CDR2 sequences are LNHDA and SQIVND (reference sequence).

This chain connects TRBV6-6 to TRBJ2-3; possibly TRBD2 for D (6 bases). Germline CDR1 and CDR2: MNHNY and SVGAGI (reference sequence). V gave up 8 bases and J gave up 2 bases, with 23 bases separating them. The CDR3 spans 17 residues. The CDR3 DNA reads TGTGCCAGCTCCCTTCCTAGTGCGGGGACCTACACAGATACGCAGTATTTT. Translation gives CASSLPSAGTYTDTQYF.

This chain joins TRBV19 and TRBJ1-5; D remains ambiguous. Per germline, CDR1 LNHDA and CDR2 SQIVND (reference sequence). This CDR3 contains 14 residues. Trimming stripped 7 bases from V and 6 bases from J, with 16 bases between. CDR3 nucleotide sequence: TGTGCCAGTACCCCGGGGATTGTAGCTCAGCCCCAGCATTTT. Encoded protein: CASTPGIVAQPQHF.

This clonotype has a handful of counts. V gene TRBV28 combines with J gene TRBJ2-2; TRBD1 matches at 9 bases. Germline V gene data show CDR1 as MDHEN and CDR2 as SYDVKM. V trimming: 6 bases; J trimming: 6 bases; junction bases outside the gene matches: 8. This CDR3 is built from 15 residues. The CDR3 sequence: CASRTGTGLPGELFF. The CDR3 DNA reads TGTGCCAGCAGAACCGGGACAGGGTTGCCCGGGGAGCTGTTTTTT.

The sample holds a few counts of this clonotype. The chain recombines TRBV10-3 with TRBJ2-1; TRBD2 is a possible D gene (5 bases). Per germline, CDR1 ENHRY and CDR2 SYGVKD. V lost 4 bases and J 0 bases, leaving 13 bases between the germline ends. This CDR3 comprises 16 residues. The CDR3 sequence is CAISGSERSSYNEQFF. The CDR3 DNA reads TGTGCCATCAGTGGTAGCGAGAGGAGCTCCTACAATGAGCAGTTCTTC.

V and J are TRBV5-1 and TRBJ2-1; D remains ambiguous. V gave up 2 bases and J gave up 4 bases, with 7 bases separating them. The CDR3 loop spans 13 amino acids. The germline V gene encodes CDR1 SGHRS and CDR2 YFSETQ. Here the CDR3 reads CASSFARYNEQFF. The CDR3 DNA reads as TGCGCCAGCAGCTTCGCCCGATACAATGAGCAGTTCTTC.

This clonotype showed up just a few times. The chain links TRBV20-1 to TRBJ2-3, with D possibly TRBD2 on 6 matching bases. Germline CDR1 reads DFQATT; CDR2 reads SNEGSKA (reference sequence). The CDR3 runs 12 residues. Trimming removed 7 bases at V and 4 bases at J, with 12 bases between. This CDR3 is CSGTPGADTQYF. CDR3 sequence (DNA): TGCAGTGGAACGCCGGGAGCAGATACGCAGTATTTT.

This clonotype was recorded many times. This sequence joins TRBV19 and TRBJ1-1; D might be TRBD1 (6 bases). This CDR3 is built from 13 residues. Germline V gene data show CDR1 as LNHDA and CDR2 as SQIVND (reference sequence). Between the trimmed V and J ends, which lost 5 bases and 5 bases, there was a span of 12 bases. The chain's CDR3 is CASSLGGRTEAFF. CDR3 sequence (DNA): TGTGCCAGTAGTTTGGGGGGGCGGACTGAAGCTTTCTTT.

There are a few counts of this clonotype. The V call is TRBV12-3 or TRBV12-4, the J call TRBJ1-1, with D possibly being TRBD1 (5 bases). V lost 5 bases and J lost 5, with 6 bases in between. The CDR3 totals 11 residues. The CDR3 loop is CASSRGTEAFF. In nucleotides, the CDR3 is TGTGCCAGCAGTCGGGGGACTGAAGCTTTCTTT.

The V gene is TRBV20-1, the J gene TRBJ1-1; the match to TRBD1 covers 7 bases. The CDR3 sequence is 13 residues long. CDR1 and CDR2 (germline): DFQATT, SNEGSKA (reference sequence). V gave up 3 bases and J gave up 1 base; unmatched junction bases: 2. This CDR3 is CSARDRRNTEAFF. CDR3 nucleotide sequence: TGCAGTGCTAGGGACAGGAGGAACACTGAAGCTTTCTTT.

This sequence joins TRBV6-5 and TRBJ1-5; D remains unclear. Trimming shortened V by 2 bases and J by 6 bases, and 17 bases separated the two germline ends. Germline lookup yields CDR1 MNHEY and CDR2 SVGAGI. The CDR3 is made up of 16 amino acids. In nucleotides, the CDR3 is TGTGCCAGCAGTTACAAGACCCCAGGTAGAAGTCAGCCCCAGCATTTT. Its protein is CASSYKTPGRSQPQHF.

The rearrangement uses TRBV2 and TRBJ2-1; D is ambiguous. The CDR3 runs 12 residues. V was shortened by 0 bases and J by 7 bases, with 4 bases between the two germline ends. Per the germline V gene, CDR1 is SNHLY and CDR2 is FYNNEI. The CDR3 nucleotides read TGTGCCAGCAGTGAAGCGGGGAATGAGCAGTTCTTC. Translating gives CASSEAGNEQFF. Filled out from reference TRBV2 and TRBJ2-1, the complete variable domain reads EPEVTQTPSHQVTQMGQEVILRCVPISNHLYFYWYRQILGQKVEFLVSFYNNEISEKSEIFDDQFSVERPDGSNFTLKIRSTKLEDSAMYFCASSEAGNEQFFGPGTRLTVL.

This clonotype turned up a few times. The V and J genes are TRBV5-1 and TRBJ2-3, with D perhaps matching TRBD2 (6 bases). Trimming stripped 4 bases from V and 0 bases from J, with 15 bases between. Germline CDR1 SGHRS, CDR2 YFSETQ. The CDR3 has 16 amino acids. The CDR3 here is CASSQPLAESTDTQYF. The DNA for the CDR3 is TGCGCCAGCAGCCAACCTTTAGCGGAGAGCACAGATACGCAGTATTTT. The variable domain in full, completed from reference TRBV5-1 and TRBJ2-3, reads KAGVTQTPRYLIKTRGQQVTLSCSPISGHRSVSWYQQTPGQGLQFLFEYFSETQRNKGNFPGRFSGRQFSNSRSEMNVSTLELGDSALYLCASSQPLAESTDTQYFGPGTRLTVL.

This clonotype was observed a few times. This chain's CDR3 is CASSLPGATSYEQYF. Written as DNA, the CDR3 is TGCGCCAGCAGCTTGCCAGGGGCGACCTCCTACGAGCAGTACTTC. The chain joins TRBV5-1 to TRBJ2-7; possibly TRBD1 for D (6 bases). Germline CDR1 is SGHRS and CDR2 is YFSETQ. This CDR3 has 15 residues. The V and J ends lost 1 base and 0 bases respectively, with 11 bases between them.

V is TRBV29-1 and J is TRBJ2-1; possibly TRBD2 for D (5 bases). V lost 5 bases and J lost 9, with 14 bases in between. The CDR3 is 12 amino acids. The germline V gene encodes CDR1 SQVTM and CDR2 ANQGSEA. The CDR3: CSVRTLSSEQFF. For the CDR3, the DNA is TGCAGCGTTAGGACTCTCTCCAGTGAGCAGTTCTTC.

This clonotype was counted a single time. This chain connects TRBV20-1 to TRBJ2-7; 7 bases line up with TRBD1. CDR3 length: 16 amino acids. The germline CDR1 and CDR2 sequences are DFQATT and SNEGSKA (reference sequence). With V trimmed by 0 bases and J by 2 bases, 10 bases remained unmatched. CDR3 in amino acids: CSARDRGRGGTYEQYF. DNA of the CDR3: TGCAGTGCTAGAGATCGAGGGAGAGGGGGCACCTACGAGCAGTACTTC.

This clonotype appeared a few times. CDR3 DNA sequence: TGCAGTGCTAGTCCTAACGACTACGAGCAGTACTTC. This translates into CSASPNDYEQYF. The chain couples TRBV20-1 to TRBJ2-7; D not resolved. This CDR3 contains 12 residues. In germline, CDR1 is DFQATT, CDR2 SNEGSKA (reference sequence). Trimming took 3 bases from V and 3 from J, leaving 9 bases between them.

The CDR3 loop is CASRAGTGVYEQYF. The CDR3 DNA follows: TGTGCCAGCAGAGCCGGGACAGGGGTTTACGAGCAGTACTTC. The V gene is TRBV28, the J gene TRBJ2-7, with 10 nucleotides matching TRBD1. The CDR3 extends over 14 amino acids. Trimming removed 6 bases from V and 4 bases from J; junction bases left unmatched: 6. Germline V gene data show CDR1 as MDHEN and CDR2 as SYDVKM.

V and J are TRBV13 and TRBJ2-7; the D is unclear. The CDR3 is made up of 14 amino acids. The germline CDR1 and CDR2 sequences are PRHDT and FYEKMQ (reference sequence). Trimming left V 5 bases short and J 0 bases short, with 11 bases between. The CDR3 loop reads CASSLQSSSYEQYF. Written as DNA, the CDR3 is TGTGCCAGCAGCCTACAAAGCTCCTCCTACGAGCAGTACTTC.

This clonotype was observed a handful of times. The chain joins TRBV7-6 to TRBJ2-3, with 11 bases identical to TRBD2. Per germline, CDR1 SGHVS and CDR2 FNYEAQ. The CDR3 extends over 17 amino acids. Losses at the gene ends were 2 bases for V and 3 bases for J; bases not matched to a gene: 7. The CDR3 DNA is TGTGCCAGCAGCTTACCCCCGGGACTAGCGGTGACAGATACGCAGTATTTT. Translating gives CASSLPPGLAVTDTQYF.

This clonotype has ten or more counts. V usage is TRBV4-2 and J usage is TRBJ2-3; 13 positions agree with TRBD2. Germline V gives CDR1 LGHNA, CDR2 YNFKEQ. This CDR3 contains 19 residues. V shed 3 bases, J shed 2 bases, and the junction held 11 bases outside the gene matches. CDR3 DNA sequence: TGTGCCAGCAGCCATCGACTAGCGGGAGGACAGGGAGACACAGATACGCAGTATTTT. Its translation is CASSHRLAGGQGDTDTQYF.

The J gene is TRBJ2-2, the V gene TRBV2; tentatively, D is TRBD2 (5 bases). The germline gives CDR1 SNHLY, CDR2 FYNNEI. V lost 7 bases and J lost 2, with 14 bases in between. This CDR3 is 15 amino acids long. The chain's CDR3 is CASNEGRPNTGELFF. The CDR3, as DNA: TGTGCCAGCAACGAGGGAAGGCCTAACACCGGGGAGCTGTTTTTT. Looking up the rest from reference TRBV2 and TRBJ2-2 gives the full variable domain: EPEVTQTPSHQVTQMGQEVILRCVPISNHLYFYWYRQILGQKVEFLVSFYNNEISEKSEIFDDQFSVERPDGSNFTLKIRSTKLEDSAMYFCASNEGRPNTGELFFGEGSRLTVL.

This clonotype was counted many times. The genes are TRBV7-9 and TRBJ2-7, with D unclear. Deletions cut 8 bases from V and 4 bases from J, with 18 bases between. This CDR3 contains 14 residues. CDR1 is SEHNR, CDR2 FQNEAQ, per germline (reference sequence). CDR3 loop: CASGISGMQYEQYF. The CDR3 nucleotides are TGTGCCAGCGGGATTTCGGGTATGCAGTACGAGCAGTACTTC.

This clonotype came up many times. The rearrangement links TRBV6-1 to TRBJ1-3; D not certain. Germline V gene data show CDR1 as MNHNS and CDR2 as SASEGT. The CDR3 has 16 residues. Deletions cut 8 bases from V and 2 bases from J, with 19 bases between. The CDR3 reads CASDKGRSAPGNTIYF. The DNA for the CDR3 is TGTGCCAGCGACAAAGGACGGTCTGCCCCTGGAAACACCATATATTTT.

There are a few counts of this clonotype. The CDR3 protein is CAAQLAGVADTQYF. CDR3 nucleotide sequence: TGTGCCGCCCAACTGGCGGGAGTTGCAGATACGCAGTATTTT. This chain connects TRBV30 to TRBJ2-3; the match to TRBD2 covers 7 bases. Germline trimming cut 8 bases from V and 4 bases from J; bases unmatched to any gene: 12. Looked up from germline, CDR1 is GTSNPN and CDR2 is SVGIG (reference sequence). The CDR3 extends over 14 amino acids.

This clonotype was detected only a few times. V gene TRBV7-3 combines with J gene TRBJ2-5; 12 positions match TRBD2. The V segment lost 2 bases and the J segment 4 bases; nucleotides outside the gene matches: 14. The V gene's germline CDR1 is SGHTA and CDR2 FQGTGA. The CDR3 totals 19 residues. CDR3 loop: CASSLLPATSGSMAETQYF. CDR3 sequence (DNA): TGTGCCAGCAGCTTACTTCCTGCGACTAGCGGGAGTATGGCAGAGACCCAGTACTTC.

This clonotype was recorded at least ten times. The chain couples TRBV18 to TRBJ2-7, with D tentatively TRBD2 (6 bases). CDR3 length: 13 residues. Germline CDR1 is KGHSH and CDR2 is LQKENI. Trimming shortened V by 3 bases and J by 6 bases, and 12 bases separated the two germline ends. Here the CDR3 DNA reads TGTGCCAGCTCACCTCCCTTCGGGGGCGAGCAGTACTTC. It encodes CASSPPFGGEQYF. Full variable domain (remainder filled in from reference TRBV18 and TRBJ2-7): NAGVMQNPRHLVRRRGQEARLRCSPMKGHSHVYWYRQLPEEGLKFMVYLQKENIIDESGMPKERFSAEFPKEGPSILRIQQVVRGDSAAYFCASSPPFGGEQYFGPGTRLTVT.

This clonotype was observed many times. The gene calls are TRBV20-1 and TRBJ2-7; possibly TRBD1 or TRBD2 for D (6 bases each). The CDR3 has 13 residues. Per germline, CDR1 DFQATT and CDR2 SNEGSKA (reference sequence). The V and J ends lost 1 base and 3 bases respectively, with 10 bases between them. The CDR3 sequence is CSARAGASYEQYF. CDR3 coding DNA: TGCAGTGCTAGAGCGGGGGCCAGCTACGAGCAGTACTTC.

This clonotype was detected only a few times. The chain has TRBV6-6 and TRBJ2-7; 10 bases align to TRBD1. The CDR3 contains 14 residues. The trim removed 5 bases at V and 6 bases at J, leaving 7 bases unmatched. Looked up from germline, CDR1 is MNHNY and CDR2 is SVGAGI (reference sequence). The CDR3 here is CASSKTGTGVEQYF. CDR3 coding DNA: TGTGCCAGCAGTAAAACCGGGACAGGGGTCGAGCAGTACTTC.

The CDR3 bases are TGTGCCAGCAGCTCAAGGACGGGCGCAGATACGCAGTATTTT. Translated: CASSSRTGADTQYF. The chain recombines TRBV9 with TRBJ2-3; D gene ambiguous. The CDR3 is made up of 14 amino acids. The germline V gene has CDR1 SGDLS and CDR2 YYNGEE. V was pared by 4 bases and J by 4 bases, with 13 bases between.